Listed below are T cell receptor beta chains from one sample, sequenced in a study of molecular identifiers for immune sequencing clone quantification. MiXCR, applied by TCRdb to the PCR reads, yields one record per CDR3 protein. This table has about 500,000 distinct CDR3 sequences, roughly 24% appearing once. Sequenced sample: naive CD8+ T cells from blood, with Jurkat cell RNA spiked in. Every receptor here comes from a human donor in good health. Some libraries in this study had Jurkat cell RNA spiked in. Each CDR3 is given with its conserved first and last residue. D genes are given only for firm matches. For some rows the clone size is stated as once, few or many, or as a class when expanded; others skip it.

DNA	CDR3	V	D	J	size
TGCGCCAGCAGCCAAGATCGGTATTTATTGAACACTGAAGCTTTCTTT	CASSQDRYLLNTEAFF	TRBV4-3	NA	TRBJ1-1	few
TGTGCCAGCAGTGAAGCGTTAACTAGCTACTATGAGCAGTTCTTC	CASSEALTSYYEQFF	TRBV2	NA	TRBJ2-1	NA
TGTGCCAGCAGCCCCCCGTCCCAGCGGGAGAAGGAGCAGTACTTC	CASSPPSQREKEQYF	TRBV4-2	TRBD2	TRBJ2-7	NA
TGTGCCAGCAGTGGGGCGGGTGTTCGGATTGTTGAAAAACTGTTTTTT	CASSGAGVRIVEKLFF	TRBV25-1	NA	TRBJ1-4	few
TGCGCCAGCAGCCAAGAGGTGGGCAGATACAATGAGCAGTTCTTC	CASSQEVGRYNEQFF	TRBV4-1	NA	TRBJ2-1	NA
TGTGCCAGCAGCTCGATCACTAGCGGGAGTGGTTATGGGCAAGAGACCCAGTACTTC	CASSSITSGSGYGQETQYF	TRBV28	TRBD2	TRBJ2-5	few
TGTGCCAGCGGGGAACGCACAGATACGCAGTATTTT	CASGERTDTQYF	TRBV27	NA	TRBJ2-3	NA
TGTGCCAGCAGTGCCCTGGGCTCGGTGGCCTCCTACGAGCAGTACTTC	CASSALGSVASYEQYF	TRBV27	NA	TRBJ2-7	few
TGTGCCACCTACTCGGGTTTGAGCACTGAAGCTTTCTTT	CATYSGLSTEAFF	TRBV6-1	NA	TRBJ1-1	many
TGTGCCACCCCGGGGGTTACGTCCTACGAGCAGTACTTC	CATPGVTSYEQYF	TRBV6-1	NA	TRBJ2-7	NA
TGTGCCAGCAGCGTCCCGGACAGGAGGTCCAGCGAGCAGTACTTC	CASSVPDRRSSEQYF	TRBV7-9	TRBD1	TRBJ2-7	NA
TGTGCCAGCAGTTACTTTCAGGGGCCCTACAATGAGCAGTTCTTC	CASSYFQGPYNEQFF	TRBV6-2/TRBV6-3	NA	TRBJ2-1	few
TGCAGTGCTAGAGATTCCCCGGGAAGCTCCTACGAGCAGTACTTC	CSARDSPGSSYEQYF	TRBV20-1	NA	TRBJ2-7	many
TGCAGCGTTGTTGCGGACCACTACGAGCAGTACTTC	CSVVADHYEQYF	TRBV29-1	NA	TRBJ2-7	NA
TGTGCCAGCAGCTCGCGGACTAGCGGGGCTGGTATGGGCACAGATACGCAGTATTTT	CASSSRTSGAGMGTDTQYF	TRBV13	TRBD2	TRBJ2-3	few
TGTGCCAGCAGCCTACCGGGACAGCAGTTCTTC	CASSLPGQQFF	TRBV12-3/TRBV12-4	NA	TRBJ2-1	few
TGCGCCAGCAGTGTGGCGGGGGAAGAGACCCAGTACTTC	CASSVAGEETQYF	TRBV10-1	TRBD2	TRBJ2-5	few